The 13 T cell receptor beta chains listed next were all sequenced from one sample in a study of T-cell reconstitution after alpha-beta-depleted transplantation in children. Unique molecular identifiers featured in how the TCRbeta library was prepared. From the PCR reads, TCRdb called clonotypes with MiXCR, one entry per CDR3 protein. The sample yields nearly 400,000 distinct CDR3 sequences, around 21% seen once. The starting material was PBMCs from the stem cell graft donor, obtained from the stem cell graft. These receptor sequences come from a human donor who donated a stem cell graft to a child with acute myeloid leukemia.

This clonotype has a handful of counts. The chain's CDR3 is CASSFLGRVYEQYF. CDR3 in DNA: TGTGCCAGCAGTTTCCTTGGCAGGGTTTACGAGCAGTACTTC. The chain employs TRBV27 and TRBJ2-7, with D tentatively TRBD1 (5 bases). The CDR3 sequence is 14 residues long. Trimming shortened V by 3 bases and J by 4 bases, and 13 bases separated the two germline ends. Germline V CDR1 and CDR2: MNHEY, SMNVEV (reference sequence).

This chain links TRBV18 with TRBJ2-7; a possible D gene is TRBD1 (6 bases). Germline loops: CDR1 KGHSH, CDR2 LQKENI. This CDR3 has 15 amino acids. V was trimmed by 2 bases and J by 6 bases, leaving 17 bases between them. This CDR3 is CASSPSGQLSSEQYF. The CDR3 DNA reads TGTGCCAGCTCACCATCCGGACAGCTGAGCAGCGAGCAGTACTTC.

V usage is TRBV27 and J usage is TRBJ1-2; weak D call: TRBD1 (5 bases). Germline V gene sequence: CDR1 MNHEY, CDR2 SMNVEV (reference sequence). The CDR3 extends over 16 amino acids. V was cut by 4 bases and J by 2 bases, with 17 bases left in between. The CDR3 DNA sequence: TGTGCCAGCAGTTACATACCTATAGGGACCAACTATGGCTACACCTTC. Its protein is CASSYIPIGTNYGYTF.

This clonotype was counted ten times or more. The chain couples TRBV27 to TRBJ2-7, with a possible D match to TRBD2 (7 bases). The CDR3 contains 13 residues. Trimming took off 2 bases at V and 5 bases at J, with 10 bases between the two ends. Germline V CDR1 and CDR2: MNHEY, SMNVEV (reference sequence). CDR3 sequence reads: CASSLREGDEQYF. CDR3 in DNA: TGTGCCAGCAGTTTAAGGGAGGGGGACGAGCAGTACTTC.

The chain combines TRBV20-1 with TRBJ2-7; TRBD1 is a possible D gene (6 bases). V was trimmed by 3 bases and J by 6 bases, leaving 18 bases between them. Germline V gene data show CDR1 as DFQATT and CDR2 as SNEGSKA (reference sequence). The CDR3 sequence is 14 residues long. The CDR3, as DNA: TGCAGTGCTAGGGGCCGGGACAACCCGGCCGAGCAGTACTTC. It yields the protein CSARGRDNPAEQYF.

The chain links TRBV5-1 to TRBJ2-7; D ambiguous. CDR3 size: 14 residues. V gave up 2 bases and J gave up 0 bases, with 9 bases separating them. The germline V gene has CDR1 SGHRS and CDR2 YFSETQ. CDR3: CASSFTQDSYEQYF. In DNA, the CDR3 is TGCGCCAGCAGCTTTACCCAGGACTCCTACGAGCAGTACTTC.

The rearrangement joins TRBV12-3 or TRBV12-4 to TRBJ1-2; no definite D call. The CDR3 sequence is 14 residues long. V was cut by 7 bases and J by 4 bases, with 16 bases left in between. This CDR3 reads CASTKATTTYGYTF. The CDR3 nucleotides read TGTGCCAGCACGAAGGCCACTACCACCTATGGCTACACCTTC.

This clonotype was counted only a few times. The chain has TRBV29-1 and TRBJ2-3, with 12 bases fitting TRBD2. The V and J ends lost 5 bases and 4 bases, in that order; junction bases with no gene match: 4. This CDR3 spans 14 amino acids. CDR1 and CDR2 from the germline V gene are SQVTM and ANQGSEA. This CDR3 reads CSVLAGGLSDTQYF. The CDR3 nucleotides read TGCAGCGTTCTAGCGGGAGGGCTCTCAGATACGCAGTATTTT.

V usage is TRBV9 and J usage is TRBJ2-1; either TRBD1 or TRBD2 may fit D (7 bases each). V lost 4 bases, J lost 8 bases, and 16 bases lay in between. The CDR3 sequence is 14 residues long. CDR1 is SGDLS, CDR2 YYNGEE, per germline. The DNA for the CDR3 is TGTGCCAGCAGCTCTCAGGGGGGAGGGGATGAGCAGTTCTTC. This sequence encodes CASSSQGGGDEQFF.

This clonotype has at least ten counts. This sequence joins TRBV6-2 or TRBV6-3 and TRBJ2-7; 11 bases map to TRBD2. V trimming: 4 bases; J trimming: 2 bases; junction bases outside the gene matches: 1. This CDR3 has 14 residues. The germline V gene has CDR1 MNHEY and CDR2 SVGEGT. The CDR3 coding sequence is TGTGCCAGCAGTTTGACTAGCGGGACCTACGAGCAGTACTTC. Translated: CASSLTSGTYEQYF.

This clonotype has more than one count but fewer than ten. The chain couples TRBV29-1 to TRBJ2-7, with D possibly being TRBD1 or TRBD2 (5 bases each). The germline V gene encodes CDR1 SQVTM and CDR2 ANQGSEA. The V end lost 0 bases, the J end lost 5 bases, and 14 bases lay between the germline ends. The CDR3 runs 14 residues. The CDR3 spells CSVEDGHGADEQYF. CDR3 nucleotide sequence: TGCAGCGTTGAAGACGGACACGGGGCCGACGAGCAGTACTTC.

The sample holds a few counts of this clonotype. The CDR3 DNA is TGCAGCGCGACCACGACAGGGTATGGCTACACCTTC. It specifies CSATTTGYGYTF. J is TRBJ1-2 and V is TRBV29-1; the match to TRBD1 covers 7 bases. J gave up 5 bases and V 7 bases, and 7 bases lay outside the gene matches. CDR1 is SQVTM, CDR2 ANQGSEA, per germline. This CDR3 spans 12 amino acids.

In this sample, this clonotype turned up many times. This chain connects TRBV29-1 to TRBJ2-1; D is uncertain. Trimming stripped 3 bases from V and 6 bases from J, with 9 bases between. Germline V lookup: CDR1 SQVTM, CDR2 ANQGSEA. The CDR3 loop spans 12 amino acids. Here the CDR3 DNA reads TGCAGCGTTGAGGGTAAGGGCAATGAGCAGTTCTTC. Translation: CSVEGKGNEQFF.